The rows below give T cell receptor beta chains drawn from one sample of a study of T-cell reconstitution after alpha-beta-depleted transplantation in children. MiXCR was run by TCRdb on the PCR reads, yielding one entry per CDR3 protein. This table holds approximately 980,000 distinct CDR3 sequences, 25% to 30% found once. Sequenced material: PBMCs, mostly from graft donor cells, taken 360 days after TCRalphabeta/CD19-depleted stem cell transplant. The receptors shown here come from a boy in the first two years of life who had a stem cell transplant for SCID, so the T cells may come from the graft donor. Each CDR3 is given with its conserved first and last residue. D genes are given only for firm matches. Only some rows state a clone size, as once, few, many or a class for expanded clones.

abundance: few
j_gene: TRBJ2-3
d_gene: -
v_gene: TRBV10-3
CDR3aa: CAISVGDSPRDTQYF
CDR3nt: TGTGCCATCAGTGTTGGGGACTCCCCCCGGGATACGCAGTATTTT

abundance: -
j_gene: TRBJ2-7
d_gene: -
v_gene: TRBV4-2
CDR3aa: CASSQVHSTAYEQYF
CDR3nt: TGTGCCAGCAGCCAAGTCCATTCGACGGCATACGAGCAGTACTTC

abundance: -
j_gene: TRBJ2-3
d_gene: TRBD2
v_gene: TRBV15
CDR3aa: CATSRVGAGGTDTQYF
CDR3nt: TGTGCCACCAGCAGAGTCGGAGCGGGGGGCACAGATACGCAGTATTTT

abundance: -
j_gene: TRBJ1-1
d_gene: -
v_gene: TRBV4-3
CDR3aa: CASSQEGGMPTEAFF
CDR3nt: TGCGCCAGCAGCCAGGAGGGGGGTATGCCCACTGAAGCTTTCTTT

abundance: -
j_gene: TRBJ1-3
d_gene: TRBD1
v_gene: TRBV27
CDR3aa: CASSRASTGTAGNTIYF
CDR3nt: TGTGCCAGCAGTCGGGCCTCGACCGGGACAGCAGGAAACACCATATATTTT

abundance: -
j_gene: TRBJ2-3
d_gene: TRBD2
v_gene: TRBV20-1
CDR3aa: CSARVLRTSGGTDTQYF
CDR3nt: TGCAGTGCTAGAGTCCTTCGCACTAGCGGGGGCACAGATACGCAGTATTTT

abundance: -
j_gene: TRBJ2-2
d_gene: -
v_gene: TRBV5-1
CDR3aa: CASSLVTRTSRSGELFF
CDR3nt: TGCGCCAGCAGCTTGGTTACCCGGACCTCGAGGTCCGGGGAGCTGTTTTTT

abundance: -
j_gene: TRBJ2-5
d_gene: -
v_gene: TRBV3-1
CDR3aa: CASSQEGQLQETQYF
CDR3nt: TGTGCCAGCAGCCAAGAAGGACAACTCCAAGAGACCCAGTACTTC

abundance: few
j_gene: TRBJ2-6
d_gene: -
v_gene: TRBV7-6
CDR3aa: CASSFGDYPSSGANVLTF
CDR3nt: TGTGCCAGCAGCTTCGGGGATTACCCTTCCTCTGGGGCCAACGTCCTGACTTTC

abundance: few
j_gene: TRBJ1-1
d_gene: -
v_gene: TRBV28
CDR3aa: CASSLIYDTGGVNTEAFF
CDR3nt: TGTGCCAGCAGTTTAATTTATGATACCGGCGGTGTGAACACTGAAGCTTTCTTT

abundance: few
j_gene: TRBJ1-1
d_gene: TRBD1
v_gene: TRBV10-3
CDR3aa: CAISGDSLNTEAFF
CDR3nt: TGTGCCATCAGTGGGGACAGCCTGAACACTGAAGCTTTCTTT

abundance: few
j_gene: TRBJ2-1
d_gene: -
v_gene: TRBV11-2
CDR3aa: CASREWSGFEQFF
CDR3nt: TGTGCCAGCAGAGAATGGAGTGGATTTGAGCAGTTCTTC

abundance: few
j_gene: TRBJ2-3
d_gene: -
v_gene: TRBV4-1
CDR3aa: CASSQGAVTDTQYF
CDR3nt: TGCGCCAGCAGCCAAGGGGCGGTCACAGATACGCAGTATTTT

abundance: -
j_gene: TRBJ2-5
d_gene: TRBD1
v_gene: TRBV4-1
CDR3aa: CASSQSTGGLETQYF
CDR3nt: TGCGCCAGCAGCCAATCGACAGGGGGCTTGGAGACCCAGTACTTC

abundance: few
j_gene: TRBJ1-2
d_gene: -
v_gene: TRBV29-1
CDR3aa: CSVEGNDYGYTF
CDR3nt: TGCAGCGTTGAGGGGAACGACTATGGCTACACCTTC